What follows are 12 T cell receptor beta chains derived from one specimen sequenced in a study of response to subunit inactivated influenza vaccine. TCRdb called the RT-PCR reads again in MiXCR, with one record for every CDR3 protein. Of about 190,000 distinct CDR3 sequences listed, over 13% are singletons. The specimen comprised CD8+ T cells sorted from PBMCs, sampled around 5 days after vaccination. These receptor sequences come from a man in his fifties who received an inactivated influenza vaccine.

The chain combines TRBV28 with TRBJ2-2; D ambiguous. Germline CDR1 and CDR2: MDHEN and SYDVKM. V lost 2 bases to trimming and J lost 7 bases, with 8 bases between them. The CDR3 spans 13 residues. The CDR3 region is CASSLRTVGELFF. Written as DNA, the CDR3 is TGTGCCAGCAGTTTAAGAACAGTCGGGGAGCTGTTTTTT.

The V and J genes are TRBV11-2 and TRBJ2-7; perhaps TRBD1 as D (6 bases). CDR1 SGHAT and CDR2 FQNNGV come from the germline V gene. This CDR3 region has 17 residues. V lost 5 bases, J lost 3 bases, and 23 bases lay in between. CDR3 in DNA: TGTGCCAGCAGCCCTCCTTCGGGGCTCGGGACATACTACGAGCAGTACTTC. The encoded protein is CASSPPSGLGTYYEQYF. Based on the CDR3 plus reference TRBV11-2 and TRBJ2-7, the full variable domain is EAGVAQSPRYKIIEKRQSVAFWCNPISGHATLYWYQQILGQGPKLLIQFQNNGVVDDSQLPKDRFSAERLKGVDSTLKIQPAKLEDSAVYLCASSPPSGLGTYYEQYFGPGTRLTVT.

This clonotype was seen more than once but under ten times. The rearrangement joins TRBV11-2 to TRBJ2-7; D possibly corresponds to TRBD2 (5 bases). CDR3 length equals 14 residues. Per germline, CDR1 SGHAT and CDR2 FQNNGV. Between the trimmed V and J ends, which lost 6 bases and 7 bases, there was a span of 19 bases. For the CDR3, the DNA is TGTGCCAGCAGTTACGGACTCGGGCAGGTAGAGCAGTACTTC. Translated, it gives CASSYGLGQVEQYF.

This clonotype was seen only a few times. The chain links TRBV10-3 to TRBJ2-7; D is unclear. Germline V gene sequence: CDR1 ENHRY, CDR2 SYGVKD. There are 13 residues in the CDR3. V lost 3 bases and J lost 2, with 8 bases in between. The CDR3 protein is CAISEAPTYEQYF. CDR3 nucleotides: TGTGCCATCAGTGAAGCCCCGACCTACGAGCAGTACTTC.

This clonotype was detected only a few times. The chain carries TRBV4-3 and TRBJ2-7; TRBD2 aligns across 11 bases. The length of the CDR3 is 16 residues. Germline lookup yields CDR1 LGHNA and CDR2 YSLEER. Germline trimming cut 4 bases from V and 2 bases from J; bases unmatched to any gene: 7. The CDR3 protein is CASSPGTSGTPYEQYF. The CDR3 DNA is TGCGCCAGCAGCCCCGGGACTAGCGGAACCCCCTACGAGCAGTACTTC.

The V gene is TRBV6-1, the J gene TRBJ1-1; D uncertain. Germline V gene sequence: CDR1 MNHNS, CDR2 SASEGT. V gave up 6 bases and J gave up 0 bases, with 8 bases separating them. The CDR3 runs 13 residues. CDR3 nucleotides: TGTGCCAGCAGGGGAGGACTGAACACTGAAGCTTTCTTT. Translating gives CASRGGLNTEAFF.

V usage is TRBV27 and J usage is TRBJ1-5, with D perhaps matching TRBD1 (5 bases). Germline V CDR1 and CDR2: MNHEY, SMNVEV (reference sequence). This CDR3 region has 14 residues. V lost 6 bases and J lost 6, with 15 bases in between. The CDR3 sequence: CASSMGGSGQPQHF. In DNA form, the CDR3 reads TGTGCCAGCAGCATGGGGGGGAGCGGTCAGCCCCAGCATTTT.

V and J are TRBV4-3 and TRBJ2-7; TRBD2 is a possible D gene (5 bases). Germline V gene data show CDR1 as LGHNA and CDR2 as YSLEER. The V end was cut by 0 bases, the J end by 7 bases, with 16 bases between. The CDR3 length is 15 residues. CDR3 amino acids: CASSQDPTGRREQYF. CDR3 sequence (DNA): TGCGCCAGCAGCCAAGATCCGACGGGCCGGAGGGAGCAGTACTTC.

In this sample, this clonotype turned up many times. The gene calls are TRBV5-6 and TRBJ2-1; D is ambiguous. The V end was cut by 4 bases, the J end by 2 bases, with 7 bases between. This CDR3 is 13 amino acids long. Per the germline V gene, CDR1 is SGHDT and CDR2 is YYEEEE. This chain's CDR3 is CASSPATYNEQFF. The DNA for the CDR3 is TGTGCCAGCAGCCCCGCGACCTACAATGAGCAGTTCTTC.

This clonotype came up a few times. The V gene is TRBV20-1, the J gene TRBJ2-7, with D unclear. Germline-derived CDR1 and CDR2 are DFQATT and SNEGSKA (reference sequence). V lost 0 bases and J lost 3, with 6 bases in between. This CDR3 region has 12 residues. The CDR3 here is CSARDRDYEQYF. The CDR3 DNA is TGCAGTGCTAGAGATCGCGACTACGAGCAGTACTTC.

This clonotype has more than one count but fewer than ten. The V call is TRBV12-3 or TRBV12-4, the J call TRBJ2-3; TRBD2 is a possible D gene (6 bases). CDR3 length equals 14 residues. Trimming cost V 4 bases and J 3 bases, with 11 bases left between them. The DNA of the CDR3 is TGTGCCAGCAGTTCCAGCGGGTCTACAGATACGCAGTATTTT. It specifies CASSSSGSTDTQYF.

The CDR3 loop is CASSYRSSTDTQYF. DNA for the CDR3: TGTGCCAGCAGCTATCGGAGTAGCACAGATACGCAGTATTTT. The gene calls are TRBV9 and TRBJ2-3; D call uncertain. This CDR3 region has 14 residues. The ends were cut back, 4 bases at V and 0 bases at J, with 9 bases in the middle. Germline V CDR1 and CDR2: SGDLS, YYNGEE.